The 5 T cell receptor beta chains given below trace back to one sample, sequenced in a study of glioma-infiltrating T cells. TCR alpha and beta CDR3 regions were amplified from RNA using iRepertoire nested multiplex PCR. MiXCR, run by TCRdb on the multiplex PCR reads, gives a single entry per CDR3 protein. The profile shows 10,000 to 15,000 distinct CDR3 sequences, 26% of them singletons. Sample: glioma tissue, nonneoplastic brain tissue, or PBMCs (not recorded which). The origin of the receptors is a human donor with low-grade glioma or glioblastoma, undergoing nonglioma brain surgery, or in good health (not recorded which).

As concerns this clonotype: A read error may account for a junction end that differs from germline. V and J are TRBV2 and TRBJ1-4; possibly TRBD1 for D (5 bases). The CDR3 has 14 amino acids. Germline V lookup: CDR1 SNHLY, CDR2 FYNNEI. The CDR3 region has the DNA TGTGCCAGCAAGGGCGGGACCACTAATGAAAAACTGGTTTTT. Translated: CASKGGTTNEKLVF.

Concerning this clonotype: A read error is likely, as this CDR3 ends without the conserved phenylalanine or tryptophan. The CDR3 bases are TGTGCCAGCACCTTTTTTCCTGACACTGAAGCTTTCCTT. Its translation is CASTFFPDTEAFL. V gene TRBV12-3 or TRBV12-4 combines with J gene TRBJ1-1; no firm D call. V lost 7 bases and J lost 3, with 12 bases in between. The CDR3 length is 13 residues.

The chain carries TRBV2 and TRBJ2-1; 9 bases match TRBD2. After removal of 3 bases from V and 8 bases from J, the junction contained 11 bases not matched to a gene. CDR1 is SNHLY and CDR2 is FYNNEI in the germline V gene. CDR3 length equals 16 residues. DNA of the CDR3: TGTGCCAGCAGTGACCGCGGACTAGCGCTTGTGGATGAGCAGTTCTTC. Its protein is CASSDRGLALVDEQFF.

The chain carries TRBV29-1 and TRBJ1-2; maybe TRBD1 (6 bases). Between the trimmed V and J ends, which lost 4 bases and 3 bases, there was a span of 12 bases. Germline CDR1 SQVTM, CDR2 ANQGSEA. This CDR3 comprises 13 residues. CDR3 coding DNA: TGCAGCGTTGGGGCAGGGGAGGACTATGGCTACACCTTC. Amino acid sequence: CSVGAGEDYGYTF. The full variable domain, in which reference TRBV29-1 and TRBJ1-2 provide the parts outside the CDR3, is SAVISQKPSRDICQRGTSLTIQCQVDSQVTMMFWYRQQPGQSLTLIATANQGSEATYESGFVIDKFPISRPNLTFSTLTVSNMSPEDSSIYLCSVGAGEDYGYTFGSGTRLTVV.

This clonotype was counted only a few times. The gene calls are TRBV12-3 or TRBV12-4 and TRBJ1-5; 7 positions agree with TRBD1. This CDR3 has 15 amino acids. The V gene end was trimmed by 5 bases and the J gene end by 2 bases; junction bases not matched to a gene: 6. This chain's CDR3 is CASSVTGARNQPQHF. DNA for the CDR3: TGTGCCAGCAGTGTAACAGGGGCCCGCAATCAGCCCCAGCATTTT.